This T cell receptor beta chain was retrieved from a study of OX40 agonist ivuxolimab in advanced cancers. CDR3 length: 16 amino acids. V trimming: 6 bases; J trimming: 5 bases; junction bases outside the gene matches: 10. CDR1 MNHNY and CDR2 SVGAGI come from the germline V gene (reference sequence). Libraries were prepared by immunoSEQ multiplex PCR; TCRdb keeps only in-frame clonotypes and omits some of them. The top ten clones hold around 25% of a sample with about 35,000 clones, 76% of them seen once. This receptor was obtained from an adult with an advanced solid tumor such as melanoma, head and neck, liver or kidney cancer. The chain employs TRBV6-6 and TRBJ2-1; TRBD1 agrees at 10 bases. This material consisted of CD4+ or CD8+ T cells sorted from blood, taken in a trial of the OX40 agonist ivuxolimab. The CDR3, as DNA: TGTGCCAGCAGAACCCAAGGACAGGGGGGAAACAATGAGCAGTTCTTC. Amino acids: CASRTQGQGGNNEQFF.